The present T cell receptor beta chain was sequenced within a study of blood T cell repertoires in COVID-19. Study as a whole: Spain, Italy and the United States supplied samples that represented acute and convalescent COVID-19.

Looked up from germline, CDR1 is SGHRS and CDR2 is YFSETQ. The CDR3 runs 15 residues. V was clipped by 4 bases and J by 6 bases; unmatched bases: 9. Libraries were prepared by immunoSEQ multiplex PCR; TCRdb keeps only in-frame clonotypes and omits some of them. The table shows about 180,000 clones, with approximately 79% occurring only once. The chain recombines TRBV5-1 with TRBJ2-1; 8 nucleotides agree with TRBD2. The TCR originated in a woman aged 55-75 years with COVID-19, enrolled during active disease. Sequenced material: peripheral blood. The CDR3 region has the DNA TGCGCCAGCAGCACTGGGACTAGTACGTTCAATGAGCAGTTCTTC. Encoded protein: CASSTGTSTFNEQFF.